Below are 28 T cell receptor beta chains sequenced from a single sample in a study of control samples from healthy donors and cancer patients. The method was immunoSEQ multiplex PCR; TCRdb's version includes in-frame clones alone and lacks a portion of them. The sample has 90,000 to 150,000 clones, 90% to 95% seen once. Sequencing used blood. The receptors originated from a woman aged 18-29 years in good health.

This chain connects TRBV19 to TRBJ2-2; 10 bases line up with TRBD1. Per the germline V gene, CDR1 is LNHDA and CDR2 is SQIVND (reference sequence). The CDR3 contains 16 residues. V trimming: 4 bases; J trimming: 4 bases; junction bases outside the gene matches: 6. DNA for the CDR3: TGTGCCAGTAGTAGCAGACAGGGGGCGGGCACCGGGGAGCTGTTTTTT. Encoded protein: CASSSRQGAGTGELFF.

V gene TRBV29-1 combines with J gene TRBJ2-5; 10 positions match TRBD2. CDR1 and CDR2 (germline): SQVTM, ANQGSEA. V was clipped by 1 base and J by 1 base; unmatched bases: 6. CDR3 length: 16 residues. The DNA for the CDR3 is TGCAGCGTTGAAGTCACTAGCGGGGCCACCCAAGAGACCCAGTACTTC. This gives the protein CSVEVTSGATQETQYF.

The chain couples TRBV19 to TRBJ2-7, with TRBD1 identical over 7 bases. Germline V gene sequence: CDR1 LNHDA, CDR2 SQIVND (reference sequence). J was trimmed by 0 bases and V by 5 bases; bases with no gene match: 16. CDR3 length equals 18 residues. In DNA, the CDR3 is TGTGCCAGTAGTCTTCGACAGGGCCCTTTGGGAAGCTCCTACGAGCAGTACTTC. This sequence encodes CASSLRQGPLGSSYEQYF.

The chain combines TRBV23-1 with TRBJ2-5, with 7 nucleotides matching TRBD1. TRBV23-1 is an open reading frame, and its role is uncertain. Trimming cost V 7 bases and J 6 bases; bases outside gene matches: 20. CDR3 length equals 17 residues. CDR3: CASKPGTESPSGKTQYF. DNA for the CDR3: TGCGCCAGCAAGCCGGGGACAGAAAGTCCATCAGGGAAGACCCAGTACTTC.

This sequence joins TRBV7-8 and TRBJ1-6, with 9 bases matching TRBD1. The CDR3 runs 16 residues. V gave up 4 bases and J gave up 7 bases; unmatched junction bases: 8. The V gene's germline CDR1 is SGHVS and CDR2 FQNEAQ. The DNA of the CDR3 is TGTGCCAGCAGCTCAAACAGGGACAGGGTCAATTCACCCCTCCACTTT. It translates to CASSSNRDRVNSPLHF.

This rearrangement joins TRBV7-9 to TRBJ1-2, with D unresolved. Germline V CDR1 and CDR2: SEHNR, FQNEAQ (reference sequence). The CDR3 runs to 13 residues. The germline V and J ends were trimmed by 8 bases and 4 bases, with 14 bases remaining between them. The CDR3 DNA sequence: TGTGCCAGCTTAGACCCCTCGATCTATGGCTACACCTTC. As protein: CASLDPSIYGYTF.

The V gene is TRBV15, the J gene TRBJ1-2; D gene ambiguous. The CDR3 loop spans 13 amino acids. Trimming took off 1 base at V and 2 bases at J, with 5 bases between the two ends. Germline values: CDR1 LNHNV, CDR2 YYDKDF (reference sequence). The CDR3 DNA sequence: TGTGCCACCAGCAGAGGAGTAAACTATGGCTACACCTTC. Encoded protein: CATSRGVNYGYTF.

This sequence joins TRBV27 and TRBJ2-3; 8 nucleotides line up with TRBD1. Losses at the gene ends were 5 bases for V and 3 bases for J; bases not matched to a gene: 7. Germline assignment: CDR1 MNHEY and CDR2 SMNVEV (reference sequence). The CDR3 runs to 15 residues. Written as DNA, the CDR3 is TGTGCCAGCAGTCCACAGGGGGTATGGACAGATACGCAGTATTTT. This gives the protein CASSPQGVWTDTQYF.

This clone was recorded at least ten times. V gene TRBV19 combines with J gene TRBJ1-2, with 7 bases identical to TRBD1. Germline V lookup: CDR1 LNHDA, CDR2 SQIVND (reference sequence). The J segment lost 1 base and the V segment lost 1 base, leaving 3 bases of the junction unmatched. CDR3 length: 15 amino acids. The CDR3 region has the DNA TGTGCCAGTAGTATAGGAGGACAGGATAACTATGGCTACACCTTC. Its translation: CASSIGGQDNYGYTF. Together with reference TRBV19 and TRBJ1-2, the CDR3 gives the full variable domain: DGGITQSPKYLFRKEGQNVTLSCEQNLNHDAMYWYRQDPGQGLRLIYYSQIVNDFQKGDIAEGYSVSREKKESFPLTVTSAQKNPTAFYLCASSIGGQDNYGYTFGSGTRLTVV.

This rearrangement joins TRBV7-9 to TRBJ2-1; 7 nucleotides align to TRBD1. CDR3 length equals 17 residues. Per germline, CDR1 SEHNR and CDR2 FQNEAQ (reference sequence). The V gene end was trimmed by 2 bases and the J gene end by 0 bases; junction bases not matched to a gene: 7. This chain's CDR3 is CASSLRLAGGSYNEQFF. The CDR3 coding sequence is TGTGCCAGCAGCTTAAGGTTGGCAGGGGGCTCCTACAATGAGCAGTTCTTC.

The chain recombines TRBV30 with TRBJ2-1, with 10 bases lining up with TRBD2. The V segment lost 2 bases and the J segment 7 bases; nucleotides outside the gene matches: 17. Per germline, CDR1 GTSNPN and CDR2 SVGIG (reference sequence). CDR3 length equals 18 residues. CDR3 sequence (DNA): TGTGCCTGGAGTAGAACTAGCGGGACGATGGGGTTTTGGAATGAGCAGTTCTTC. Residues: CAWSRTSGTMGFWNEQFF. The variable domain in full, with the rest retrieved from reference TRBV30 and TRBJ2-1, is SQTIHQWPATLVQPVGSPLSLECTVEGTSNPNLYWYRQAAGRGLQLLFYSVGIGQISSEVPQNLSASRPQDRQFILSSKKLLLSDSGFYLCAWSRTSGTMGFWNEQFFGPGTRLTVL.

The rearrangement links TRBV28 to TRBJ2-5, with 7 bases identical to TRBD1. Germline values: CDR1 MDHEN, CDR2 SYDVKM. J lost 6 bases, V lost 3 bases, and 7 bases had no gene match. This CDR3 comprises 14 residues. The CDR3, as DNA: TGTGCCAGCAGTTTGGTCGACAGGGTAAAGACCCAGTACTTC. It is translated as CASSLVDRVKTQYF.

The J gene is TRBJ2-1, the V gene TRBV7-3; the D gene could be TRBD1 or TRBD2 (5 bases each). The length of the CDR3 is 13 residues. Germline lookup yields CDR1 SGHTA and CDR2 FQGTGA. Trimming removed 5 bases at V and 7 bases at J, with 12 bases between. CDR3 coding DNA: TGTGCCAGCAGCACCGGGGCCCTTAATGAGCAGTTCTTC. Protein sequence: CASSTGALNEQFF.

The genes are TRBV7-3 and TRBJ2-2; D remains ambiguous. Germline V gene data show CDR1 as SGHTA and CDR2 as FQGTGA. V dropped 1 base and J dropped 6 bases, with 9 bases sitting between them. CDR3 length: 14 residues. CDR3 nucleotides: TGTGCCAGCAGCTTAAAGGTGACGCCCGGGGAGCTGTTTTTT. It encodes CASSLKVTPGELFF. The entire variable domain, with the rest obtained from reference TRBV7-3 and TRBJ2-2, is as follows: GAGVSQTPSNKVTEKGKYVELRCDPISGHTALYWYRQSLGQGPEFLIYFQGTGAADDSGLPNDRFFAVRPEGSVSTLKIQRTERGDSAVYLCASSLKVTPGELFFGEGSRLTVL.

This clone has just a few counts. The V gene is TRBV7-9, the J gene TRBJ2-2; D unresolved. Trimming removed 8 bases from V and 5 bases from J, with 9 bases in between. CDR1 and CDR2 (germline): SEHNR, FQNEAQ (reference sequence). The CDR3 extends over 12 amino acids. The CDR3 region has the DNA TGTGCCAGCCACCGGAGTACCGGGGAGCTGTTTTTT. Its protein is CASHRSTGELFF. Variable domain in full (rest from reference TRBV7-9 and TRBJ2-2): DTGVSQNPRHKITKRGQNVTFRCDPISEHNRLYWYRQTLGQGPEFLTYFQNEAQLEKSRLLSDRFSAERPKGSFSTLEIQRTEQGDSAMYLCASHRSTGELFFGEGSRLTVL.

The chain has TRBV19 and TRBJ1-5, with D perhaps matching TRBD1 (5 bases). V lost 10 bases and J lost 0, with 16 bases in between. Germline-derived CDR1 and CDR2 are LNHDA and SQIVND (reference sequence). This CDR3 has 15 amino acids. CDR3 nucleotide sequence: TGTGCCACTAGGGGAATGGGCAGTAGCAATCAGCCCCAGCATTTT. Protein product: CATRGMGSSNQPQHF.

This sequence joins TRBV4-1 and TRBJ1-2, with D unclear. V was cut by 0 bases and J by 4 bases, with 12 bases left in between. The CDR3 extends over 15 amino acids. CDR1 is MGHRA, CDR2 YSYEKL, per germline. The CDR3 nucleotides are TGCGCCAGCAGCCAAGATGAGGACCGTTTCTATGGCTACACCTTC. Translating gives CASSQDEDRFYGYTF.

The chain is built from TRBV5-1 and TRBJ2-1; tentative D call: TRBD2 (5 bases). CDR1 and CDR2 (germline): SGHRS, YFSETQ. V dropped 3 bases and J dropped 6 bases, with 10 bases sitting between them. This CDR3 has 13 amino acids. The CDR3 protein is CASSYEGANEQFF. The CDR3 coding sequence is TGCGCCAGCAGCTACGAGGGAGCCAATGAGCAGTTCTTC. Variable domain in full (rest from reference TRBV5-1 and TRBJ2-1): KAGVTQTPRYLIKTRGQQVTLSCSPISGHRSVSWYQQTPGQGLQFLFEYFSETQRNKGNFPGRFSGRQFSNSRSEMNVSTLELGDSALYLCASSYEGANEQFFGPGTRLTVL.

The J gene is TRBJ2-5, the V gene TRBV4-2, with TRBD2 identical over 8 bases. The CDR3 covers 14 residues. Germline trimming cut 1 base from V and 4 bases from J; bases unmatched to any gene: 2. The germline gives CDR1 LGHNA, CDR2 YNFKEQ. As DNA, the CDR3 is TGTGCCAGCAGCCAAGTAGCGGGACTAGAGACCCAGTACTTC. Amino acids: CASSQVAGLETQYF.

The chain couples TRBV19 to TRBJ2-3, with TRBD1 matching 7 bases. This CDR3 has 14 amino acids. V shed 1 base and J 6 bases; nucleotides not matched to a gene: 4. Germline CDR1 is LNHDA and CDR2 is SQIVND (reference sequence). The chain's CDR3 is CASSIGQGYDTQYF. CDR3 nucleotide sequence: TGTGCCAGTAGTATAGGACAGGGTTACGATACGCAGTATTTT. Full variable domain (outside the CDR3, taken from reference TRBV19 and TRBJ2-3): DGGITQSPKYLFRKEGQNVTLSCEQNLNHDAMYWYRQDPGQGLRLIYYSQIVNDFQKGDIAEGYSVSREKKESFPLTVTSAQKNPTAFYLCASSIGQGYDTQYFGPGTRLTVL.

This rearrangement joins TRBV23-1 to TRBJ1-2, with D tentatively TRBD1 (5 bases). TRBV23-1 is labeled an ORF, and its function is uncertain. The CDR3 is made up of 18 amino acids. Deletions cut 2 bases from V and 6 bases from J, with 25 bases between. Here the CDR3 reads CASSQPYRIERKGNGYTF. Here the CDR3 DNA reads TGCGCCAGCAGTCAACCGTACAGGATCGAGAGGAAGGGCAATGGCTACACCTTC.

V usage is TRBV2 and J usage is TRBJ2-3, with D hard to call. The CDR3 is 11 residues long. Germline loops: CDR1 SNHLY, CDR2 FYNNEI. The V gene lost 11 bases and the J gene lost 7 bases, with 13 bases spanning the gap. This CDR3 reads CASAQAHTQYF. As DNA, the CDR3 is TGTGCCTCCGCGCAAGCTCATACGCAGTATTTT.

For the CDR3, the DNA is TGTGCCAGTAGGCCCCTTGGGGCCGCGTACAATGAGCAGTTCTTC. Protein product: CASRPLGAAYNEQFF. The chain joins TRBV19 to TRBJ2-1, with D possibly TRBD1 on 5 matching bases. This CDR3 is 15 amino acids long. Germline CDR1 reads LNHDA; CDR2 reads SQIVND (reference sequence). V was trimmed by 6 bases and J by 4 bases, leaving 16 bases between them.

The chain has TRBV11-2 and TRBJ2-5, with D maybe TRBD2 (6 bases). In germline, CDR1 is SGHAT, CDR2 FQNNGV. The CDR3 covers 14 residues. The germline V and J ends were trimmed by 4 bases and 1 base, with 10 bases remaining between them. This CDR3 reads CASSWGTFQETQYF. DNA for the CDR3: TGTGCCAGCAGCTGGGGGACTTTCCAAGAGACCCAGTACTTC.

The CDR3 is CASRRTSGGSYEQYF. The CDR3 DNA sequence: TGTGCCAGCAGGCGGACTAGCGGGGGATCCTACGAGCAGTACTTC. This chain links TRBV13 with TRBJ2-7; 13 positions agree with TRBD2. This CDR3 spans 15 amino acids. Germline CDR1 and CDR2: PRHDT and FYEKMQ (reference sequence). With V trimmed by 6 bases and J by 1 base, 3 bases remained unmatched. Filled out from reference TRBV13 and TRBJ2-7, the complete variable domain reads AAGVIQSPRHLIKEKRETATLKCYPIPRHDTVYWYQQGPGQDPQFLISFYEKMQSDKGSIPDRFSAQQFSDYHSELNMSSLELGDSALYFCASRRTSGGSYEQYFGPGTRLTVT.

This CDR3 is CASSVGLQETQYF. The CDR3 DNA follows: TGTGCCAGCAGCGTTGGACTACAAGAGACCCAGTACTTC. The chain joins TRBV7-2 to TRBJ2-5, with D perhaps TRBD2 (6 bases). V shed 5 bases and J shed 2 bases, with 9 bases lying between them. Per germline, CDR1 SGHTA and CDR2 FQGNSA. The CDR3 consists of 13 residues.

The CDR3 loop reads CAISPSPGGGTEAFF. The CDR3 DNA is TGTGCCATCAGTCCATCTCCAGGGGGTGGCACTGAAGCTTTCTTT. This sequence joins TRBV10-3 and TRBJ1-1, with 7 bases fitting TRBD1. The CDR3 extends over 15 amino acids. V was clipped by 5 bases and J by 4 bases; unmatched bases: 10. Germline V gives CDR1 ENHRY, CDR2 SYGVKD.

The genes are TRBV2 and TRBJ1-5; possible D gene TRBD1, 5 bases. The CDR3 has 13 residues. Germline-derived CDR1 and CDR2 are SNHLY and FYNNEI. The V gene lost 10 bases and the J gene lost 3 bases, with 13 bases spanning the gap. The CDR3 is CATQGLTNQPQHF. Written as DNA, the CDR3 is TGTGCCACCCAGGGTCTAACCAATCAGCCCCAGCATTTT.